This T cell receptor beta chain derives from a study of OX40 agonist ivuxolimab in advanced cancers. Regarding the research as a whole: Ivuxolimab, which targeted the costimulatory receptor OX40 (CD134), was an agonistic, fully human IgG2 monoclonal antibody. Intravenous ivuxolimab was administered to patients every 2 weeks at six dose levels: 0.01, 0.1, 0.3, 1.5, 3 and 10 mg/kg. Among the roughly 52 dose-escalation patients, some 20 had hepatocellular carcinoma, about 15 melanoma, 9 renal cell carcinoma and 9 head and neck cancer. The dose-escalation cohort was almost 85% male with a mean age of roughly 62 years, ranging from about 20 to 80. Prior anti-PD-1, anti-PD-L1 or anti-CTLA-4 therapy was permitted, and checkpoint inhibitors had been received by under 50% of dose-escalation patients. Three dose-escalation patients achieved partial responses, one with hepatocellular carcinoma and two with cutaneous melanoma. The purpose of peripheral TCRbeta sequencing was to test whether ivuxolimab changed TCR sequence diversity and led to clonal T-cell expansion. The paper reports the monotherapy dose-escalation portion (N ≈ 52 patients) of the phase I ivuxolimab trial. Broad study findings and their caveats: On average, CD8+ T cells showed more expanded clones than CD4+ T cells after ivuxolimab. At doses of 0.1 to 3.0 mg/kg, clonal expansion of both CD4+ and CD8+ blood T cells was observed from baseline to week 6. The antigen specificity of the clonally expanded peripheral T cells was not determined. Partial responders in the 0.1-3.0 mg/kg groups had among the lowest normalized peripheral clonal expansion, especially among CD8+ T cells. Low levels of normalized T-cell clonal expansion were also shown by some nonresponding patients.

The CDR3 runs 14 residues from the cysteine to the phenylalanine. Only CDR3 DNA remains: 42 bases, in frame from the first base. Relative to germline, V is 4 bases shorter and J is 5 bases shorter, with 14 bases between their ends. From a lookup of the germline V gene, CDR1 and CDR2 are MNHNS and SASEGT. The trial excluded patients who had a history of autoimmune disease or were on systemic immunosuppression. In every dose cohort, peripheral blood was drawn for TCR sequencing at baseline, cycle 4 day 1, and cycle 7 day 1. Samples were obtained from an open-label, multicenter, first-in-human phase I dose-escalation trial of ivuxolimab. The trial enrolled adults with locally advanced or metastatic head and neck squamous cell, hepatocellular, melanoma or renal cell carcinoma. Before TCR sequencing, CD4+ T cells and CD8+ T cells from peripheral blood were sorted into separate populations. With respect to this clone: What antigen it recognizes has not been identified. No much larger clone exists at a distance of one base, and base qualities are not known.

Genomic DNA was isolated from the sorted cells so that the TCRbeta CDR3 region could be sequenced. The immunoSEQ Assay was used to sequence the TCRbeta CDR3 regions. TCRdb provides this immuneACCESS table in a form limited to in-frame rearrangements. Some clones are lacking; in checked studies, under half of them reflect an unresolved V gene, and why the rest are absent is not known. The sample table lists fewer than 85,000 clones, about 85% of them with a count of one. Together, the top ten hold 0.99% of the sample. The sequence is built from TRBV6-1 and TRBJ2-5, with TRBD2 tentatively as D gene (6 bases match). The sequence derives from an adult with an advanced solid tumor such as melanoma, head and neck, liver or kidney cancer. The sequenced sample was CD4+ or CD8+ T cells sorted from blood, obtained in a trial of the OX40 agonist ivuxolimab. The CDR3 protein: CASSARLGPETQYF. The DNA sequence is TGTGCCAGCAGTGCCCGACTAGGGCCGGAGACCCAGTACTTC.